This TCR beta chain was recorded in a study of cytomegalovirus exposure and HLA in healthy donors. V was shortened by 1 base and J by 7 bases, with 7 bases between the two germline ends. The CDR3 is made up of 12 amino acids. CDR1 is MGHRA, CDR2 YSYEKL, per germline. The PCR used 60 Vbeta and 13 Jbeta primers. Assay used: immunoSEQ multiplex PCR; TCRdb lists only in-frame clones, some missing. In the table there are 99,000 or so clones, roughly 76% of which are singletons. The origin of this receptor is a man aged 25 to 40 in good health and CMV-seropositive. The V and J genes are TRBV4-1 and TRBJ1-2; no reliable D call. The material sequenced was PBMCs. CDR3: CASSQAPGGYTF. CDR3 nucleotides: TGCGCCAGCAGCCAAGCCCCGGGTGGCTACACCTTC.